Listed below are T cell receptor beta chains from one sample, sequenced in a study of a mutant IDH1 vaccine in newly diagnosed glioma. Data came from immunoSEQ multiplex PCR; TCRdb stores just in-frame clones and leaves some out. The table lists just under 95,000 clones, around three quarters of them singletons. Sample: PBMCs, taken from a glioma patient treated with radiotherapy, temozolomide or both. The origin of the receptors is a man aged 40-49 years with glioma. CDR3s include the opening cysteine and the closing phenylalanine or tryptophan. D genes are given only for firm matches. Clone size is given for some rows only: seen once, a few or many times, or a class if the clone is expanded.

V gene: TRBV7-3
J gene: TRBJ2-5
clone size: .
D gene: TRBD2
CDR3 protein: CASSLISGVQETQYF
CDR3 DNA: TGTGCCAGCAGCTTAATTAGCGGGGTACAAGAGACCCAGTACTTC

V gene: TRBV7-8
J gene: TRBJ2-5
clone size: .
D gene: .
CDR3 protein: CASSRSAGRIQETQYF
CDR3 DNA: TGTGCCAGCAGCCGGTCGGCAGGGCGAATCCAAGAGACCCAGTACTTC

V gene: TRBV7-8
J gene: TRBJ2-7
clone size: .
D gene: .
CDR3 protein: CASSQYRTGGAAGPREQYF
CDR3 DNA: TGTGCCAGCAGTCAATATCGAACAGGGGGAGCAGCGGGGCCTCGGGAGCAGTACTTC

V gene: TRBV6-5
J gene: TRBJ1-6
clone size: .
D gene: .
CDR3 protein: CASSYQLLEGSPLHF
CDR3 DNA: TGTGCCAGCAGTTACCAATTATTAGAGGGATCACCCCTCCACTTT

V gene: TRBV10-3
J gene: TRBJ2-3
clone size: once
D gene: .
CDR3 protein: CAISESQDTQYF
CDR3 DNA: TGTGCCATCAGTGAGTCTCAAGATACGCAGTATTTT

V gene: TRBV5-1
J gene: TRBJ1-4
clone size: .
D gene: .
CDR3 protein: CASSLGGPNEKLFF
CDR3 DNA: TGCGCCAGCAGCTTGGGAGGGCCTAATGAAAAACTGTTTTTT

V gene: TRBV7-9
J gene: TRBJ2-7
clone size: .
D gene: .
CDR3 protein: CASSPSGSYEQYF
CDR3 DNA: TGTGCCAGCAGCCCATCAGGATCCTACGAGCAGTACTTC

V gene: TRBV7-3
J gene: TRBJ1-1
clone size: .
D gene: .
CDR3 protein: CASSSGVLRNTEAFF
CDR3 DNA: TGTGCCAGCAGCTCCGGGGTTCTCAGGAACACTGAAGCTTTCTTT

V gene: TRBV4-3
J gene: TRBJ2-7
clone size: .
D gene: TRBD2
CDR3 protein: CASSQDLGGSVYEQYF
CDR3 DNA: TGCGCCAGCAGCCAAGATCTCGGCGGGAGTGTGTACGAGCAGTACTTC

V gene: TRBV27
J gene: TRBJ2-3
clone size: .
D gene: TRBD2
CDR3 protein: CASSSSGGSTDTQYF
CDR3 DNA: TGTGCCAGCAGTTCTAGCGGGGGGTCAACAGATACGCAGTATTTT

V gene: TRBV6-1
J gene: TRBJ1-2
clone size: .
D gene: .
CDR3 protein: CASSSQGGLGYTF
CDR3 DNA: TGTGCCAGCAGTTCCCAGGGAGGGCTTGGCTACACCTTC

V gene: TRBV2
J gene: TRBJ2-7
clone size: .
D gene: TRBD2
CDR3 protein: CASTGLAGSYEQYF
CDR3 DNA: TGTGCCAGCACGGGACTAGCGGGATCTTACGAGCAGTACTTC

V gene: TRBV6-6
J gene: TRBJ1-6
clone size: once
D gene: .
CDR3 protein: CAISRDEGNSPLHF
CDR3 DNA: TGTGCCATCTCAAGGGACGAGGGAAATTCACCCCTCCACTTT

V gene: TRBV10-1
J gene: TRBJ2-3
clone size: .
D gene: TRBD2
CDR3 protein: CASPGLAGGTSSTDTQYF
CDR3 DNA: TGCGCCAGCCCGGGACTAGCGGGGGGGACCTCTAGCACAGATACGCAGTATTTT

V gene: TRBV27
J gene: TRBJ1-2
clone size: .
D gene: TRBD1
CDR3 protein: CASRLQGPSNYGYTF
CDR3 DNA: TGTGCCAGCAGGCTACAGGGGCCTTCTAACTATGGCTACACCTTC

V gene: TRBV18
J gene: TRBJ2-7
clone size: .
D gene: .
CDR3 protein: CASSPGSGEQYF
CDR3 DNA: TGTGCCAGCTCACCAGGTAGCGGCGAGCAGTACTTC

V gene: TRBV2
J gene: TRBJ2-2
clone size: .
D gene: TRBD2
CDR3 protein: CASSGGDSPGLAGTGELFF
CDR3 DNA: TGTGCCAGCAGTGGTGGGGACAGCCCGGGACTAGCGGGAACCGGGGAGCTGTTTTTT

V gene: TRBV7-7
J gene: TRBJ2-1
clone size: .
D gene: .
CDR3 protein: CASSQDYYNEQFF
CDR3 DNA: TGTGCTAGCAGCCAGGACTACTACAATGAGCAGTTCTTC

V gene: TRBV7-3
J gene: TRBJ2-3
clone size: .
D gene: TRBD2
CDR3 protein: CASRSGSRDTQYF
CDR3 DNA: TGTGCCAGTCGTAGCGGGAGTCGTGATACGCAGTATTTT

V gene: TRBV4-2
J gene: TRBJ1-3
clone size: .
D gene: TRBD1
CDR3 protein: CASSQNRGQGSGNTIYF
CDR3 DNA: TGTGCCAGCAGCCAAAACCGTGGACAGGGCTCTGGAAACACCATATATTTT

V gene: TRBV7-9
J gene: TRBJ1-1
clone size: .
D gene: .
CDR3 protein: CASSKGGAPNTEAFF
CDR3 DNA: TGTGCCAGCAGCAAAGGGGGAGCCCCGAACACTGAAGCTTTCTTT

V gene: TRBV15
J gene: TRBJ1-4
clone size: many
D gene: .
CDR3 protein: CATSREGSAGEKLFF
CDR3 DNA: TGTGCCACCAGCAGAGAGGGCTCAGCGGGGGAAAAACTGTTTTTT

V gene: TRBV30
J gene: TRBJ1-2
clone size: once
D gene: .
CDR3 protein: CAWTGGLIGAYGYTF
CDR3 DNA: TGTGCCTGGACTGGTGGGCTCATCGGGGCCTATGGCTACACCTTC

V gene: TRBV11-2
J gene: TRBJ2-7
clone size: many
D gene: TRBD2
CDR3 protein: CASSSLGLAGGKGGYEQYF
CDR3 DNA: TGTGCCAGCAGCTCCCTGGGACTAGCGGGAGGTAAAGGGGGCTACGAGCAGTACTTC

V gene: TRBV5-6
J gene: TRBJ2-7
clone size: once
D gene: .
CDR3 protein: CASSLAVSYEQYF
CDR3 DNA: TGTGCCAGCAGCTTGGCGGTCTCCTACGAGCAGTACTTC

V gene: TRBV6-5
J gene: TRBJ2-1
clone size: once
D gene: TRBD2
CDR3 protein: CASSPGGSGGEQFF
CDR3 DNA: TGTGCCAGCAGCCCCGGGGGGTCGGGAGGGGAGCAGTTCTTC

V gene: TRBV6-4
J gene: TRBJ1-6
clone size: .
D gene: .
CDR3 protein: CASSVETQGNSPLHF
CDR3 DNA: TGTGCCAGCAGTGTCGAGACCCAGGGAAATTCACCCCTCCACTTT

V gene: TRBV18
J gene: TRBJ1-1
clone size: .
D gene: TRBD1
CDR3 protein: CASSPLTGVKDTEAFF
CDR3 DNA: TGTGCCAGCTCACCGTTGACAGGGGTGAAGGACACTGAAGCTTTCTTT

V gene: TRBV14
J gene: TRBJ2-1
clone size: .
D gene: .
CDR3 protein: CASSQDIGHDSREQFF
CDR3 DNA: TGTGCCAGCAGCCAAGATATCGGCCATGATAGTCGTGAGCAGTTCTTC

V gene: TRBV11-3
J gene: TRBJ2-1
clone size: once
D gene: .
CDR3 protein: CASSLSQGHEQFF
CDR3 DNA: TGTGCCAGCAGCTTATCCCAGGGCCATGAGCAGTTCTTC

V gene: TRBV18
J gene: TRBJ1-5
clone size: .
D gene: .
CDR3 protein: CASSPPGYSNQPQHF
CDR3 DNA: TGTGCCAGCTCACCACCGGGGTATAGCAATCAGCCCCAGCATTTT

V gene: TRBV10-1
J gene: TRBJ2-6
clone size: .
D gene: .
CDR3 protein: CASSDISGANVLTF
CDR3 DNA: TGCGCCAGCAGTGATATCTCTGGGGCCAACGTCCTGACTTTC

V gene: TRBV5-1
J gene: TRBJ1-3
clone size: .
D gene: .
CDR3 protein: CASSLANSGNTIYF
CDR3 DNA: TGCGCCAGCAGCTTGGCCAACTCTGGAAACACCATATATTTT

V gene: TRBV14
J gene: TRBJ2-7
clone size: .
D gene: .
CDR3 protein: CASSQGLYSYEQYF
CDR3 DNA: TGTGCCAGCAGCCAAGGGCTCTACTCCTACGAGCAGTACTTC

V gene: TRBV5-6
J gene: TRBJ1-2
clone size: .
D gene: TRBD1
CDR3 protein: CASSLGQGTYGYTF
CDR3 DNA: TGTGCCAGCAGCTTGGGACAGGGGACCTATGGCTACACCTTC

V gene: TRBV5-4
J gene: TRBJ2-7
clone size: .
D gene: TRBD2
CDR3 protein: CASSPAGGTYEQYF
CDR3 DNA: TGTGCCAGCAGCCCTGCCGGGGGGACCTACGAGCAGTACTTC

V gene: TRBV6-5
J gene: TRBJ2-7
clone size: .
D gene: TRBD2
CDR3 protein: CASSLAGESHEQYF
CDR3 DNA: TGTGCCAGCAGTCTAGCGGGAGAGTCCCACGAGCAGTACTTC

V gene: TRBV5-5
J gene: TRBJ1-1
clone size: .
D gene: .
CDR3 protein: CASSPLEGTEAFF
CDR3 DNA: TGTGCCAGCAGCCCTTTGGAGGGGACTGAAGCTTTCTTT

V gene: TRBV4-2
J gene: TRBJ2-7
clone size: .
D gene: TRBD2
CDR3 protein: CASSQLNPALAGGHYRVSLEQYF
CDR3 DNA: TGTGCCAGCAGCCAGTTAAACCCAGCCCTAGCGGGGGGGCATTATCGAGTGTCTCTCGAGCAGTACTTC

V gene: TRBV28
J gene: TRBJ2-5
clone size: .
D gene: .
CDR3 protein: CASSFKRETQYF
CDR3 DNA: TGTGCCAGCAGTTTTAAGCGGGAGACCCAGTACTTC

V gene: TRBV7-9
J gene: TRBJ1-5
clone size: .
D gene: .
CDR3 protein: CASSSSVQPQHF
CDR3 DNA: TGTGCCAGCAGCTCGTCCGTTCAGCCCCAGCATTTT

V gene: TRBV19
J gene: TRBJ2-3
clone size: .
D gene: TRBD2
CDR3 protein: CASSIPSSGGRTDTQYF
CDR3 DNA: TGTGCCAGTAGTATTCCATCTAGCGGGGGGCGCACAGATACGCAGTATTTT

V gene: TRBV7-9
J gene: TRBJ1-2
clone size: .
D gene: TRBD1
CDR3 protein: CASSRTGLMEDTF
CDR3 DNA: TGTGCCAGCAGCCGGACAGGCCTTATGGAGGACACCTTC

V gene: TRBV19
J gene: TRBJ2-5
clone size: .
D gene: TRBD1
CDR3 protein: CASTYTGGGKTQYF
CDR3 DNA: TGTGCCAGTACTTACACAGGGGGCGGTAAGACCCAGTACTTC

V gene: TRBV7-2
J gene: TRBJ2-5
clone size: .
D gene: TRBD1
CDR3 protein: CASSLGTGDVKTQYF
CDR3 DNA: TGTGCCAGCAGCTTAGGTACAGGGGATGTGAAGACCCAGTACTTC

V gene: TRBV9
J gene: TRBJ2-3
clone size: .
D gene: .
CDR3 protein: CASGGTPFTDTQYF
CDR3 DNA: TGTGCCAGCGGGGGGACACCCTTCACAGATACGCAGTATTTT

V gene: TRBV28
J gene: TRBJ2-1
clone size: .
D gene: .
CDR3 protein: CASSSLRDSYNEQFF
CDR3 DNA: TGTGCCAGCAGTTCCCTCAGGGATTCCTACAATGAGCAGTTCTTC

V gene: TRBV25-1
J gene: TRBJ2-7
clone size: .
D gene: .
CDR3 protein: CASGGTAEQYF
CDR3 DNA: TGTGCCAGCGGCGGGACAGCTGAGCAGTACTTC

V gene: TRBV2
J gene: TRBJ2-2
clone size: .
D gene: .
CDR3 protein: CASSGGLEGGELFF
CDR3 DNA: TGTGCCAGCAGTGGGGGGCTAGAGGGCGGGGAGCTGTTTTTT

V gene: TRBV7-2
J gene: TRBJ1-1
clone size: few
D gene: .
CDR3 protein: CASSLVPGPLNTEAFF
CDR3 DNA: TGTGCCAGCAGCTTAGTTCCGGGACCGTTGAACACTGAAGCTTTCTTT

V gene: TRBV13
J gene: TRBJ1-1
clone size: .
D gene: .
CDR3 protein: CASSLRTGEAFF
CDR3 DNA: TGTGCCAGCAGCCTTCGTACAGGTGAAGCTTTCTTT